Listed below are T cell receptor beta chains from one sample, sequenced in a study of blood T cell repertoires in COVID-19. Sequencing used immunoSEQ multiplex PCR; TCRdb keeps in-frame clones, though not all of them. This sample yields roughly 260,000 clones, of which around 92% are seen a single time; around 2.5% belongs to the top ten. The sample consisted of peripheral blood. These receptors were obtained from a person under 35 with COVID-19, enrolled during active disease. CDR3s include the opening cysteine and the closing phenylalanine or tryptophan. The D gene is left open where the match is weak.

j_call v_call d_call cdr3_aa cdr3_nt
TRBJ1-2 TRBV9 TRBD1 CASSAFMGQVDGYTF TGTGCCAGCAGCGCCTTTATGGGACAGGTAGATGGCTACACCTTC
TRBJ1-1 TRBV6-5 TRBD1 CASTLQGAGITEAFF TGTGCCAGCACCCTACAGGGGGCAGGGATCACTGAAGCTTTCTTT
TRBJ2-7 TRBV30 - CAWSRAMFAYEQYF TGTGCCTGGAGTCGAGCCATGTTTGCCTACGAGCAGTACTTC
TRBJ1-1 TRBV29-1 - CSVEPGGPTEAFF TGCAGCGTTGAACCGGGTGGCCCCACTGAAGCTTTCTTT
TRBJ2-5 TRBV27 - CASSLSGETQYF TGTGCCAGCAGTTTATCCGGAGAGACCCAGTACTTC
TRBJ1-5 TRBV6-5 - CASRPAGRYQPQHF TGTGCCAGCAGGCCCGCGGGACGGTATCAGCCCCAGCATTTT
TRBJ2-5 TRBV18 - CASSPRVGGQETQYF TGTGCCAGCTCACCAAGGGTAGGAGGGCAAGAGACCCAGTACTTC
TRBJ1-5 TRBV6-2/TRBV6-3 - CASTPTGSQPQHF TGTGCCAGCACCCCGACAGGCAGTCAGCCCCAGCATTTT
TRBJ1-2 TRBV27 - CASSYTLGSGNYGYTF TGTGCCAGCAGTTATACTCTGGGGAGTGGGAACTATGGCTACACCTTC
TRBJ2-1 TRBV4-1 - CASSQGIQYNEQFF TGCGCCAGCAGCCAAGGGATACAGTACAATGAGCAGTTCTTC
TRBJ2-2 TRBV5-1 TRBD1 CASTGVDTGELFF TGCGCCTCGACAGGGGTAGACACCGGGGAGCTGTTTTTT
TRBJ1-2 TRBV5-5 TRBD1 CASSLQGPYGYTF TGTGCCAGCAGTTTACAGGGGCCCTATGGCTACACCTTC
TRBJ2-3 TRBV6-5 - CASSYGYGGTDTQYF TGTGCCAGCAGTTACGGGTACGGGGGCACAGATACGCAGTATTTT